The 3 T cell receptor beta chains listed next were all sequenced from one sample in a study of T-cell memory formation after mild COVID-19. TCRdb ran MiXCR on the 5' RACE reads and lists one entry per CDR3 protein. The sample contains about 250,000 distinct CDR3 sequences, more than 15% of which appear only once. Sequencing was carried out using PBMCs or a T cell subset sorted from them (not recorded which). All receptors derive from a man between 18 and 35 years old who had mild COVID-19 (a few samples of this study predate the infection). Cell type and time point are not known.

This chain uses TRBV25-1 with TRBJ2-5; D uncertain. Trimming took 1 base from V and 4 from J, leaving 13 bases between them. The CDR3 sequence is 15 residues long. CDR1 and CDR2 (germline): MGHDK, SYGVNS. CDR3: CASSESDGPRETQYF. CDR3 DNA sequence: TGTGCCAGCAGTGAATCGGATGGGCCCCGAGAGACCCAGTACTTC.

The DNA for the CDR3 is TGTGCCAGCAGTAGCGGGGGGTTCAATGAGCAGTTCTTC. The encoded protein is CASSSGGFNEQFF. The V gene is TRBV2, the J gene TRBJ2-1; 9 bases line up with TRBD2. This CDR3 has 13 amino acids. CDR1 and CDR2 (germline): SNHLY, FYNNEI. Trimming removed 5 bases from V and 6 bases from J; junction bases left unmatched: 2.

The chain is built from TRBV27 and TRBJ1-5, with D possibly being TRBD1 (5 bases). Deletions cut 4 bases from V and 7 bases from J, with 8 bases between. The CDR3 is made up of 12 amino acids. Per germline, CDR1 MNHEY and CDR2 SMNVEV (reference sequence). The CDR3 region has the DNA TGTGCCAGCAGTTCAGGGTGGCAGCCCCAGCATTTT. It translates to CASSSGWQPQHF.